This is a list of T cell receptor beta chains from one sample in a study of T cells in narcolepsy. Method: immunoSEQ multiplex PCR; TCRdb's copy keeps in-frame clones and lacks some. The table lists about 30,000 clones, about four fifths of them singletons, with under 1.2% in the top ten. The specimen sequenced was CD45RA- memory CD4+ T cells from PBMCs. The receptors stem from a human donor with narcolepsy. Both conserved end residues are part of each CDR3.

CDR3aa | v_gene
CASSLSGDNNQPQHF | TRBV5-1
CASSYSRDHTIYF | TRBV6-5
CASRRPGTVDTF | TRBV6-5
CASSPGPSSYEQYF | TRBV11-3
CASSGDSGTGDQPQHF | TRBV19
CASSTREKSYNEQFF | TRBV9
CASSMGANYGYTF | TRBV10-1
CASSYQGSGNTIYF | TRBV5-1
CASSPDQGTANEKLFF | TRBV5-4
CASSPGTGENTDTQYF | TRBV7-2
CASSVAGGDEKLFF | TRBV6-1
CASSDNYGYTF | TRBV27
CASSLQGSADTQYF | TRBV5-1